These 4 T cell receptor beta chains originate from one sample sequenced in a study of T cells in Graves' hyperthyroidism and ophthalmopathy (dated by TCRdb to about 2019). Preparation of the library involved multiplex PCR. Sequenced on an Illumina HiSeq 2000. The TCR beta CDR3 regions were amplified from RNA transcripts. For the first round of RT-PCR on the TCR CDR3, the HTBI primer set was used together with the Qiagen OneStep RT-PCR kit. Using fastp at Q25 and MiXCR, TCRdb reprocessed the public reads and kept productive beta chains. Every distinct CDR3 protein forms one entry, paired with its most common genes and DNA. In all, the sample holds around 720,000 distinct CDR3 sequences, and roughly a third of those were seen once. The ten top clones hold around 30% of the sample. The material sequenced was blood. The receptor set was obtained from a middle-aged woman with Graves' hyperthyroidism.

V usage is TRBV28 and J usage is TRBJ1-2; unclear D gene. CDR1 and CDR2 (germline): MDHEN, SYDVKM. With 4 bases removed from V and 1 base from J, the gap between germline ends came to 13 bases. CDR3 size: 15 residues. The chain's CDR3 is CASSSLSRNNYGYTF. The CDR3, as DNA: TGTGCCAGCAGTTCCCTGTCGAGAAATAACTATGGCTACACCTTC.

In nucleotides, the CDR3 is TGTGCCATCCCGGCACTAGCGGCCTCGAACACCGGGGAGCTGTTTTTT. It specifies CAIPALAASNTGELFF. The rearrangement uses TRBV10-3 and TRBJ2-2; TRBD2 matches 8 bases. In germline, CDR1 is ENHRY, CDR2 SYGVKD. J was trimmed by 0 bases and V by 8 bases; bases with no gene match: 8. The CDR3 has 16 amino acids.

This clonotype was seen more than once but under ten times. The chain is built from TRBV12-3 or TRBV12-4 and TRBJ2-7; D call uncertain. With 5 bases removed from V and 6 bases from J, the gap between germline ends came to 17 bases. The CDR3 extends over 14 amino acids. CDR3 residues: CASSHPAGWGEQYF. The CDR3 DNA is TGTGCCAGCAGTCATCCGGCCGGGTGGGGCGAGCAGTACTTC.

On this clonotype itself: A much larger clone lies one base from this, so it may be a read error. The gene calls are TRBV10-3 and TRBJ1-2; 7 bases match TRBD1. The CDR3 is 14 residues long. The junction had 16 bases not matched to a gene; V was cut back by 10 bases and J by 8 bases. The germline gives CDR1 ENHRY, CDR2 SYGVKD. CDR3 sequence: CATRGGQGSSGYTF. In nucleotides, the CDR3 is TGTGCCACCAGGGGGGGCCAAGGATCTAGCGGCTACACCTTC.